These 5 T cell receptor beta chains came from one sample sequenced in a study of early T cells in non-severe SARS-CoV-2 infection (dated by TCRdb to about 2021). Library preparation used 5' RACE. This sample was sequenced with a NextSeq 500. TCRdb applied fastp at Q25 and MiXCR to the public reads, then kept only in-frame beta chains. Rows matching on CDR3 protein sequence are summarized as one entry with the most common DNA and genes. Here the sample has over 25,000 distinct CDR3 sequences; approximately 6.9% occur a single time. The top ten clonotypes cover less than 5% of the sample. The sample comprised whole blood. These receptors came from an adult who was a healthcare worker with PCR-confirmed SARS-CoV-2 infection or an uninfected control (not recorded which).

This clonotype was counted many times. The chain uses TRBV28 and TRBJ1-1; possibly TRBD1 for D (5 bases). The CDR3 is 13 amino acids. Trimming took 4 bases from V and 1 from J, leaving 7 bases between them. The germline gives CDR1 MDHEN, CDR2 SYDVKM. CDR3 coding DNA: TGTGCCAGCAGTTGGAGGGGGAACACTGAAGCTTTCTTT. This gives the protein CASSWRGNTEAFF.

A few counts support this clonotype. This sequence joins TRBV20-1 and TRBJ2-3; 7 nucleotides match TRBD2. Germline trimming cut 5 bases from V and 5 bases from J; bases unmatched to any gene: 13. CDR1 is DFQATT, CDR2 SNEGSKA, per germline (reference sequence). CDR3 length equals 15 residues. CDR3 amino acids: CSAADPGGGVDTQYF. CDR3 DNA: TGCAGTGCTGCGGACCCGGGAGGAGGGGTAGATACGCAGTATTTT.

By share, this clonotype ranks as medium-sized. The rearrangement uses TRBV24-1 and TRBJ2-1; TRBD2 might be the D (6 bases). The CDR3 totals 15 residues. V was cut by 0 bases and J by 5 bases, with 10 bases left in between. The germline V gene has CDR1 KGHDR and CDR2 SFDVKD. The CDR3 nucleotides are TGTGCCACCAGTGATTTGGGGGACTTGAACAATGAGCAGTTCTTC. It yields the protein CATSDLGDLNNEQFF.

This clonotype was seen ten or more times. The chain combines TRBV30 with TRBJ1-1, with D tentatively TRBD1 (5 bases). Germline values: CDR1 GTSNPN, CDR2 SVGIG (reference sequence). Trimming took 0 bases from V and 0 from J, leaving 20 bases between them. There are 18 residues in the CDR3. The CDR3 region has the DNA TGTGCCTGGAGTGTACGAGACAGATTGGAACAAATGAACACTGAAGCTTTCTTT. Amino acids: CAWSVRDRLEQMNTEAFF.

V is TRBV25-1 and J is TRBJ1-5; maybe TRBD1 (6 bases). CDR3 length: 15 amino acids. Germline V CDR1 and CDR2: MGHDK, SYGVNS. V lost 5 bases to trimming and J lost 5 bases, with 16 bases between them. CDR3 in DNA: TGTGCCAGCAGTCAAGGCGACAGGCACTATCAGCCCCAGCATTTT. Its translation: CASSQGDRHYQPQHF.